This T cell receptor beta chain was found in a study of glioma-infiltrating T cells. Study-level information: Low-grade gliomas were grade II; glioblastomas were grade IV at initial diagnosis. Study-level findings and limits: Shared blood CDR3 signature motifs marked patients with low tissue-blood divergence. Gliomas, especially low-grade, showed above-expected tissue-blood divergence; non-neoplastic patients showed below.

In this sample, this clonotype turned up a few times. What it binds is unknown. The iRepertoire nested amplicon-rescue multiplex PCR amplified TCR alpha and beta CDR3s from RNA. TCRdb fed the multiplex PCR reads into MiXCR, producing one record per CDR3 protein. The sample lists more than 350,000 distinct CDR3 sequences, 35% to 45% occurring once. The source material was glioma tissue, nonneoplastic brain tissue, or PBMCs (not recorded which). This TCR derives from a human donor with low-grade glioma or glioblastoma, undergoing nonglioma brain surgery, or in good health (not recorded which).

In DNA form, the CDR3 reads TGTGCCAGCAGCTTAAACAGCCGGAACACCATATATTTT. Its protein product is CASSLNSRNTIYF. The chain couples TRBV7-2 to TRBJ1-3; D is unresolved. The V and J ends lost 2 bases and 7 bases respectively, with 9 bases between them. In germline, CDR1 is SGHTA, CDR2 FQGNSA. The CDR3 runs to 13 residues.